Listed here are 3 T cell receptor beta chains from one sample, sequenced in a study of blood T cells in healthy people across ages. Primers used in a second PCR of roughly 7 to 12 cycles were a sample-barcoded 5' primer and a J-beta primer mix. TCRdb ran MiXCR on the 5' RACE reads and lists one entry per CDR3 protein. The table shows roughly 790,000 distinct CDR3 sequences, with roughly two fifths occurring only once. The sequencing input was blood. These receptors originate from a woman between 55 and 75 years old in good health.

This clonotype was found many times. The chain links TRBV28 to TRBJ2-7; no clear D gene. The CDR3 contains 13 residues. Trimming cost V 2 bases and J 3 bases, with 8 bases left between them. Germline-derived CDR1 and CDR2 are MDHEN and SYDVKM. CDR3 bases: TGTGCCAGCAGTTTAGTTGGGCGCTACGAGCAGTACTTC. Amino acid sequence: CASSLVGRYEQYF.

On this clonotype itself: Likely a read error: the CDR3 ends without its conserved phenylalanine or tryptophan. This sequence joins TRBV15 and TRBJ2-1; 9 nucleotides align to TRBD2. The CDR3 consists of 16 residues. Germline-derived CDR1 and CDR2 are LNHNV and YYDKDF (reference sequence). Trimming took 3 bases from V and 7 from J; bases not matched to a gene: 10. CDR3 DNA sequence: TGTGCCACCAGCAGTATTAGCGGGAGAGGAGCGAATGAGCAGTTCTTG. It encodes CATSSISGRGANEQFL.

This chain links TRBV27 with TRBJ2-3, with 8 bases fitting TRBD1. Trimming cost V 2 bases and J 4 bases; bases outside gene matches: 8. This CDR3 spans 16 amino acids. Germline V lookup: CDR1 MNHEY, CDR2 SMNVEV (reference sequence). CDR3 amino acids: CASSLKGRGRPDTQYF. In DNA, the CDR3 is TGTGCCAGCAGTTTAAAGGGCAGGGGGCGCCCAGATACGCAGTATTTT.